The 20 T cell receptor beta chains in this list originate from one sample, sequenced in a study of T cells after yellow fever vaccination. MiXCR was run by TCRdb on the 5' RACE reads, yielding one entry per CDR3 protein. The sample lists roughly 300,000 distinct CDR3 sequences; 8% to 9.5% were seen once. The input for sequencing was PBMCs, taken about 41 days after the first yellow fever vaccination. The origin of the receptors is a man between 18 and 29 years old who received the YFV17D yellow fever vaccine.

This chain joins TRBV27 and TRBJ2-1; D is possibly TRBD1 or TRBD2 (5 bases each). The V end lost 3 bases, the J end lost 9 bases, and 12 bases lay between the germline ends. The CDR3 extends over 13 amino acids. The germline CDR1 and CDR2 sequences are MNHEY and SMNVEV (reference sequence). CDR3 in DNA: TGTGCCAGCAGTTTTCCTGGGGGATTTGAGCAGTTCTTC. Amino acid sequence: CASSFPGGFEQFF.

This clonotype was seen more than once but under ten times. V is TRBV27 and J is TRBJ1-4; D unresolved. The CDR3 totals 13 residues. Deletions cut 8 bases from V and 4 bases from J, with 11 bases between. Germline-derived CDR1 and CDR2 are MNHEY and SMNVEV (reference sequence). CDR3 sequence: CASGGPYNEKLFF. CDR3 nucleotides: TGTGCCAGCGGAGGTCCGTATAATGAAAAACTGTTTTTT.

The chain carries TRBV4-3 and TRBJ2-3; 10 nucleotides align to TRBD2. The CDR3 loop spans 18 amino acids. Germline V gives CDR1 LGHNA, CDR2 YSLEER. Trimming at V came to 3 bases and at J to 0 bases, leaving 9 bases not matched to a gene. CDR3 DNA: TGCGCCAGCAGCCAGGAGGTCCTACTAGCGGGGAGCACAGATACGCAGTATTTT. Translated: CASSQEVLLAGSTDTQYF.

This clonotype was detected a few times. The rearrangement joins TRBV28 to TRBJ2-7, with D perhaps matching TRBD1 (6 bases). Germline CDR1 MDHEN, CDR2 SYDVKM. Deletions cut 8 bases from V and 4 bases from J, with 18 bases between. This CDR3 comprises 14 residues. CDR3 DNA sequence: TGTGCCAGCGGCCTCGACAGAGGGGGTTACGAGCAGTACGTC. This gives the protein CASGLDRGGYEQYV.

This clonotype was found many times. This rearrangement joins TRBV29-1 to TRBJ2-2; 7 bases agree with TRBD1. In germline, CDR1 is SQVTM, CDR2 ANQGSEA. The CDR3 is made up of 16 amino acids. V lost 0 bases to trimming and J lost 4 bases; unmatched junction nucleotides: 8. The CDR3 coding sequence is TGCAGCGTTGAAGATAGAGGACAGGCGCCCACCGGGGAGCTGTTTTTT. Encoded protein: CSVEDRGQAPTGELFF.

This clonotype was observed many times. The chain uses TRBV30 and TRBJ1-1; a possible D gene is TRBD1 (5 bases). V was clipped by 2 bases and J by 5 bases, with 18 bases between them. The CDR3 contains 15 residues. The V gene's germline CDR1 is GTSNPN and CDR2 SVGIG (reference sequence). The CDR3 region is CAWSLQGEAQTEAFF. In DNA, the CDR3 is TGTGCCTGGAGTCTTCAGGGCGAAGCGCAGACTGAAGCTTTCTTT.

This clonotype was recorded a few times. The chain joins TRBV9 to TRBJ1-6; D unresolved. CDR1 and CDR2 from the germline V gene are SGDLS and YYNGEE. V lost 0 bases and J lost 0, with 7 bases in between. This CDR3 region has 16 residues. The CDR3 nucleotides are TGTGCCAGCAGCGTAGAACCGAGCTCCTATAATTCACCCCTCCACTTT. Translation: CASSVEPSSYNSPLHF.

The chain employs TRBV5-8 and TRBJ1-2; the match to TRBD1 covers 8 bases. The germline V gene has CDR1 SGHTS and CDR2 YDEGEE. V shed 9 bases, J shed 4 bases, and the junction held 11 bases outside the gene matches. The CDR3 runs to 14 residues. DNA for the CDR3: TGTGCCATGGGACCCAGGGGGCTCGGCTATGGCTACACCTTC. This codes for CAMGPRGLGYGYTF.

This clonotype was seen a handful of times. The chain employs TRBV24-1 and TRBJ2-7; unclear D gene. This CDR3 spans 12 amino acids. V dropped 9 bases and J dropped 3 bases, with 11 bases sitting between them. Germline V gene lookup returns CDR1 KGHDR and CDR2 SFDVKD. The CDR3 loop reads CATLRPLYEQYF. The CDR3 DNA reads as TGTGCCACCCTGCGGCCGCTCTACGAGCAGTACTTC.

V and J are TRBV5-1 and TRBJ2-7; TRBD1 might be the D (5 bases). The V end lost 4 bases, the J end lost 6 bases, and 17 bases lay between the germline ends. Germline V gives CDR1 SGHRS, CDR2 YFSETQ. The CDR3 is 14 residues long. The CDR3 DNA sequence: TGCGCCAGCAGCATCTCGGGCCCTAGGGGCGAGCAGTACGTC. This codes for CASSISGPRGEQYV.

This clonotype was picked up many times. The chain has TRBV9 and TRBJ2-1, with TRBD2 matching over 12 bases. From germline, CDR1 is SGDLS and CDR2 YYNGEE. This CDR3 contains 14 residues. V lost 3 bases, J lost 8 bases, and 3 bases stayed unmatched. CDR3 loop: CASSGRTSGDEQFF. Written as DNA, the CDR3 is TGTGCCAGCAGCGGCCGGACTAGCGGGGATGAGCAGTTCTTC.

This chain links TRBV20-1 with TRBJ2-3; a weak D match, TRBD2 (7 bases). Germline V gene sequence: CDR1 DFQATT, CDR2 SNEGSKA (reference sequence). This CDR3 spans 14 amino acids. Trimming cost V 0 bases and J 7 bases, with 14 bases left between them. The CDR3 loop reads CSARDGGGAYTQYF. CDR3 nucleotide sequence: TGCAGTGCTAGAGATGGGGGGGGGGCATATACGCAGTATTTT.

This clonotype has only a few counts. This chain links TRBV5-4 with TRBJ2-3; D possibly corresponds to TRBD2 (5 bases). Germline loops: CDR1 SGHNT, CDR2 YYREEE (reference sequence). V was trimmed by 0 bases and J by 3 bases, leaving 14 bases between them. The CDR3 is 16 amino acids. The CDR3 bases are TGTGCCAGCAGCTTGGCTCGACGGGGTAGTACAGATACGCAGTATTTT. It yields the protein CASSLARRGSTDTQYF.

CDR3 loop: CASRDTGGNPYEQYV. The DNA of the CDR3 is TGTGCCAGCAGGGATACAGGGGGAAATCCCTACGAGCAGTACGTC. J is TRBJ2-7 and V is TRBV11-2, with 8 bases fitting TRBD1. V shed 6 bases and J 2 bases; nucleotides not matched to a gene: 9. Per germline, CDR1 SGHAT and CDR2 FQNNGV. This CDR3 comprises 15 residues.

Ten or more counts support this clonotype. The gene calls are TRBV7-2 and TRBJ2-1; no clear D gene. This CDR3 is 11 amino acids long. CDR1 is SGHTA, CDR2 FQGNSA, per germline. Trimming left V 6 bases short and J 8 bases short, with 8 bases between. CDR3 sequence: CASSPMDEQFF. CDR3 bases: TGTGCCAGCAGTCCCATGGATGAGCAGTTCTTC.

The chain uses TRBV27 and TRBJ2-2; no firm D call. Looked up from germline, CDR1 is MNHEY and CDR2 is SMNVEV (reference sequence). The V gene lost 3 bases and the J gene lost 6 bases, with 14 bases spanning the gap. This CDR3 has 15 residues. The CDR3 spells CASSLVPDGAGELFF. Here the CDR3 DNA reads TGTGCCAGCAGTTTGGTACCGGATGGCGCCGGGGAGCTGTTTTTT.

The rearrangement links TRBV12-3 or TRBV12-4 to TRBJ2-7, with TRBD2 as a possible D gene (7 bases). The CDR3 runs 12 residues. V shed 7 bases and J shed 5 bases, with 12 bases lying between them. The CDR3 here is CASKGGLHEQYF. CDR3 nucleotide sequence: TGTGCCAGCAAGGGGGGGTTGCACGAGCAGTACTTC.

This clonotype appeared a few times. V is TRBV7-2 and J is TRBJ2-7, with D perhaps TRBD2 (5 bases). This CDR3 is 13 amino acids long. V was pared by 1 base and J by 4 bases, with 8 bases between. The germline V gene has CDR1 SGHTA and CDR2 FQGNSA. In DNA, the CDR3 is TGTGCCAGCAGCTTAGAACGGAGGTACGAGCAGTACGTC. Its translation: CASSLERRYEQYV.

This clonotype was observed a handful of times. The CDR3 DNA sequence: TGCGCCAGCAGCCCGGACAGGGCGCTCCCGCCCCAGCATTTT. It translates to CASSPDRALPPQHF. The chain joins TRBV4-3 to TRBJ1-5; 8 bases agree with TRBD1. V shed 4 bases and J 9 bases; nucleotides not matched to a gene: 8. Germline CDR1 and CDR2: LGHNA and YSLEER. The CDR3 spans 14 residues.

In this sample, this clonotype turned up a few times. The V call is TRBV6-5, the J call TRBJ1-1; D perhaps matches TRBD1 (5 bases). The CDR3 is 17 amino acids. CDR1 is MNHEY and CDR2 is SVGAGI in the germline V gene. With 0 bases removed from V and 3 bases from J, the gap between germline ends came to 17 bases. The DNA of the CDR3 is TGTGCCAGCAGTTACTCGGTTTCATATAAGGGGTACACTGAAGCTTTCTTT. Translating gives CASSYSVSYKGYTEAFF.